The clone carrying this T cell receptor (beta chain) was detected a few times. Its specificity is unknown. TCRdb fed the RACE reads into MiXCR, producing one record per CDR3 protein. Of under 200,000 distinct CDR3 sequences listed, about 30% were seen once; the top ten hold 2.1%. These data originate in a study of human T cells and chemical hapten exposure. Points from the study as a whole: Donors' alopecia may make their immune response differ from healthy people's.

Germline lookup yields CDR1 SGHAT and CDR2 FQDESV (reference sequence). This CDR3 region has 17 residues. Germline trimming cut 4 bases from V and 2 bases from J; bases unmatched to any gene: 13. The time point here: patch test 3, about 24 weeks after DPC sensitization. Treatment here: therapeutic diphenylcyclopropenone sensitization with weekly scalp DPC. At patch-test visits, sampling came before the patch test. People who gave samples had alopecia, were 18 to 70 years old, and were suitable for DPC. The rearrangement uses TRBV11-1 and TRBJ2-5; 7 bases match TRBD2. The material was whole blood, obtained in connection with sensitization to the hapten diphenylcyclopropenone (DPC). The origin of this receptor is a woman aged 18-29 years with alopecia areata. Some clones in this sample may be carry-over from other donors' samples. CDR3 in amino acids: CASSSGTTGKLQETQYF. The CDR3 nucleotides are TGTGCCAGCAGCTCAGGGACTACCGGCAAACTACAAGAGACCCAGTACTTC.